This TCR beta chain is drawn from a study of shared T cell receptors in the human thymus. The protocol was immunoSEQ multiplex PCR, while the TCRdb copy is restricted to in-frame clones and leaves out a portion. The sample consists of roughly 550,000 clones, 75% to 85% of them appearing once. The V end was cut by 0 bases, the J end by 0 bases, with 13 bases between. This CDR3 is 17 amino acids long. Germline CDR1 is SGHTS and CDR2 is YDEGEE. A further study also used this sample, focusing on human thymus T cells. That paper adds: Healthy Finnish infants undergoing corrective surgery for congenital heart defects were used as donors. Thymic resections from corrective heart surgery supplied the tissue. What appeared biased in thymic and blood repertoires was the usage of V and J genes. Unrelated individuals reportedly shared highly overlapping thymic TCR repertoires.

Material for sequencing was thymocytes. This chain links TRBV5-8 with TRBJ1-5, with D possibly TRBD1 on 6 matching bases. The receptor was isolated from a boy under two years old with a congenital heart defect. This CDR3 reads CASSLDGQNNSNQPQHF. The CDR3 DNA reads as TGTGCCAGCAGCTTGGACGGACAGAATAATAGCAATCAGCCCCAGCATTTT.